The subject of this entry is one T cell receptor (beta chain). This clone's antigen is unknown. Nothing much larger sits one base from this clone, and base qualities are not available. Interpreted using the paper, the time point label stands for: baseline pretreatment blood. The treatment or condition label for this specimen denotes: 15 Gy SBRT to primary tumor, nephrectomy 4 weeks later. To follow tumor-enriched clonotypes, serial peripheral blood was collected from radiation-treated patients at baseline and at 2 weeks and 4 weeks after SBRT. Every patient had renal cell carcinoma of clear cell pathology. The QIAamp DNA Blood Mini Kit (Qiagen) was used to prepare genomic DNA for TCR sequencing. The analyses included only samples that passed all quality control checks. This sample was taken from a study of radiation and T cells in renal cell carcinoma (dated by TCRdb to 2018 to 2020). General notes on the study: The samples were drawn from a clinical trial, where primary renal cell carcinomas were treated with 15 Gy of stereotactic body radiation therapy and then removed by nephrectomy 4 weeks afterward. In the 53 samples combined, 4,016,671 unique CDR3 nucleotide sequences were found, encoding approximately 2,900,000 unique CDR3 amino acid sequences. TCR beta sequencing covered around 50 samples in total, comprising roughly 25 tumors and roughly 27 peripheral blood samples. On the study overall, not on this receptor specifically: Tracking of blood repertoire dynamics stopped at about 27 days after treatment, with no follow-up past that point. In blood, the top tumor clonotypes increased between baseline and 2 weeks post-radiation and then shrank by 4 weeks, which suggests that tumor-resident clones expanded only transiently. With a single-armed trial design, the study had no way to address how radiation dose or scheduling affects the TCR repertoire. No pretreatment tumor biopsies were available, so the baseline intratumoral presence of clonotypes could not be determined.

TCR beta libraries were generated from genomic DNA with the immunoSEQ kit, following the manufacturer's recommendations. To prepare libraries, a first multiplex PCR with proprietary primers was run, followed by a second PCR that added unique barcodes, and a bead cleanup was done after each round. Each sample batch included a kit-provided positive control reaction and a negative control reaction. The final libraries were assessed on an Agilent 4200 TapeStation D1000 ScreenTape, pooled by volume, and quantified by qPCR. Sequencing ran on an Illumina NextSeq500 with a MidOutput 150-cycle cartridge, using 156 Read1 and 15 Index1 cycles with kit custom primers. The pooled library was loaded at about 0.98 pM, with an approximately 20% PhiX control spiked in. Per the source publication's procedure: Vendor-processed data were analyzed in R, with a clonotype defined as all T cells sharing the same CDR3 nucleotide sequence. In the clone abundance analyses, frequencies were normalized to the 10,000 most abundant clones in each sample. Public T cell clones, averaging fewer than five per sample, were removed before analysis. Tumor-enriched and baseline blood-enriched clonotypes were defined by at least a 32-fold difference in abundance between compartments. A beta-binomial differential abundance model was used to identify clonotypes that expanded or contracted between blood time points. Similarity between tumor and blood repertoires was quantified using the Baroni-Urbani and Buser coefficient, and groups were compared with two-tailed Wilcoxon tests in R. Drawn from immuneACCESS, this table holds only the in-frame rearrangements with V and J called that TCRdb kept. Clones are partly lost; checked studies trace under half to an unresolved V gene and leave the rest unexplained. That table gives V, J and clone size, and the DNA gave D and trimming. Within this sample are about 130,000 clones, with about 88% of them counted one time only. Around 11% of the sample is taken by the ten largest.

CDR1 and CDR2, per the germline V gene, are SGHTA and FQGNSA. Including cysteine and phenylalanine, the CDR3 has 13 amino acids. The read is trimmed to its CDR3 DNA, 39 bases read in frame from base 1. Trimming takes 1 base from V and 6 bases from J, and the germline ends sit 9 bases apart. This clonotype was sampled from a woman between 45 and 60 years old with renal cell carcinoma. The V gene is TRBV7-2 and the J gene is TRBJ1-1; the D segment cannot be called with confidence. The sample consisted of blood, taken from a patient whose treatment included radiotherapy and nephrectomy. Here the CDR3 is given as CASSLDSGAEAFF. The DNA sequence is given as TGTGCCAGCAGCTTAGATTCAGGCGCTGAAGCTTTCTTT. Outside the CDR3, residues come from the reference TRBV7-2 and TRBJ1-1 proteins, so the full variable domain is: GAGVSQSPSNKVTEKGKDVELRCDPISGHTALYWYRQSLGQGLEFLIYFQGNSAPDKSGLPSDRFSAERTGGSVSTLTIQRTQQEDSAVYLCASSLDSGAEAFFGQGTRLTVV.